This T cell receptor beta chain was sequenced in a study of T cell responses to AZD1222 COVID-19 vaccine (dated by TCRdb to about 2021). With respect to the entire study: Because spike-specific TCR depth and breadth did not differ between the two schedules, AZD1222 recipients who got a second dose at roughly 4 weeks were pooled with those who got a second dose at roughly 12 weeks. A total of more than 230 trial participants underwent TCR sequencing, of whom about 200 had received two doses of AZD1222 and around 26 had received two doses of the MenACWY control vaccine. Trial participants were enrolled by age into 18-55, 56-69 and 70-plus year subgroups, with around 150, 28 and 57 TCR-sequenced participants respectively.

Comment on this clone: It lacks a known antigen. No base qualities exist here, and no much larger clone lies one base off it.

The CDR3 regions of human TCRbeta chains were subjected to immunosequencing. As for the original processing: Repertoire TCRs were matched against a reference library of SARS-CoV-2-specific TCRs generated with the MIRA antigen-specificity platform. Breadth was defined as the fraction of unique TCRs that were SARS-CoV-2-associated. Depth was defined as the fraction of total T cells that were SARS-CoV-2-associated. Each spike-specific TCR was assigned to its reactive spike region and to a CD4 or CD8 class using the MIRA data. Log10-transformed breadth and depth values were compared by one-way ANOVA with Sidak's multiple comparisons tests. TCRdb obtained this table from immuneACCESS and retained in-frame rearrangements with V and J assigned. These tables miss some clones; where compared with another copy, unresolved V genes account for less than half of the shortfall, and the remainder is unexplained. The DNA was the basis for D and trimming; V, J and clone size are from that table. This sample holds around 100,000 clones; around 94% were observed only once. Together, the top ten hold under 2.5% of the sample.

Study-level results and caveats: Participants were mostly white British and included more females than males, and it was suggested by the authors that clonal diversity may have been underestimated. Because no day 14 peak-response samples were available, repertoires were characterized only after the peak T cell response. The 56-69-year group was small, and its depth increase did not reach significance, likely because of low power. Nearly half of unique spike-specific TCRs reportedly recognized epitopes outside regions mutated in the B.1.351 and B.1.1.7 variants. After two AZD1222 doses, spike-specific TCR breadth and depth were significantly higher than at day 0 and than in MenACWY recipients. Vaccine-associated CD4 TCRs spanned the whole spike protein, with dominant responses in regions 160-218 and 743-854. Conclusions about previously exposed vaccinees were limited because only six AZD1222 recipients were SARS-CoV-2 seropositive at baseline.

The CDR3 numbers 14 residues from cysteine through phenylalanine. The retained sequence is limited to the CDR3, 42 bases, with the frame set at the first base. Between the V and J ends, shortened by 5 bases and 3 bases respectively, the junction contains 14 bases. CDR1 and CDR2, per the germline V gene (reference sequence), are MNHEY and SMNVEV. Read against the paper, the sample's time point label means: baseline before first vaccination. Vaccinee samples were obtained from the UK trials COV001 and COV002, which included a single-blind randomized controlled phase 2/3 trial of AZD1222 (ChAdOx1 nCoV-19) in healthy adults. For TCRbeta chain sequencing, PBMC samples from trial participants were taken at day 0 and at day 28 after the second dose.

The sequencing here drew on peripheral blood, taken on day 0 of AZD1222 vaccination. This TCR came from an adult in good health. The V and J segments used are TRBV27 and TRBJ2-7; a tentative D call is TRBD1 (7 bases match). DNA sequence: TGTGCCAGCAGTCTCGGACAGGAGGGCTACGAGCAGTACTTC. This translates into CASSLGQEGYEQYF.